This TCR beta chain was recorded in a study of cytomegalovirus exposure and HLA in healthy donors. Both 60 Vbeta primers and 13 Jbeta primers went into the PCR. TCRdb keeps only in-frame clones here, not all; method: immunoSEQ multiplex PCR. This table holds some 190,000 clones, about 85% found once. This CDR3 has 12 residues. The germline V gene encodes CDR1 SGHAT and CDR2 FQDESV (reference sequence). The V end was cut by 5 bases, the J end by 3 bases, with 8 bases between. Study results and caveats: The sole available immune exposure information was CMV serostatus. TCR beta V- and J-gene trimming was later associated with a missense DCLRE1C variant. The classifier reportedly diagnosed cytomegalovirus status with high sensitivity and specificity.

Remarks on this clone: The target antigen is unknown.

As for the donors, each was a healthy bone marrow donor. The clonotype comes from a boy aged 2 to 10 in good health and CMV-seronegative. The sequenced sample was PBMCs. The chain is built from TRBV11-1 and TRBJ2-7; D is possibly TRBD2 (5 bases). The CDR3 DNA sequence: TGTGCCAGCAGCCCCGGGATCTACGAGCAGTACTTC. It is translated as CASSPGIYEQYF.